One TCR beta chain is described in this entry. Its antigen is currently unknown. V shed 3 bases and J shed 7 bases, with 13 bases lying between them. The V gene's germline CDR1 is SGDLS and CDR2 YYNGEE. CDR3 length: 14 amino acids. This entry is derived from a study of blood T cells in healthy people across ages. Broader study findings: With age, beta diversity per million T cells declined roughly linearly, significantly by approximately 40.

It was roughly 10 milliliters of peripheral blood that were drawn from each donor. Then a second PCR, running about 6 to 11 cycles, was carried out with a sample-barcoded 5' primer and a J-beta primer mix. MiXCR, applied by TCRdb to the 5' RACE reads, yields one record per CDR3 protein. In the table there are 1.5 million to 2 million distinct CDR3 sequences, around 35% of which are singletons. The chain links TRBV9 to TRBJ2-2, with a tentative D call TRBD1 (7 bases). The sample taken for sequencing was blood. The sequence was obtained from a woman in her twenties or thirties in good health. This chain's CDR3 is CASSDGTAGGELFF. DNA for the CDR3: TGTGCCAGCAGCGACGGGACAGCGGGCGGGGAGCTGTTTTTT.